What follows are 17 T cell receptor beta chains derived from one specimen sequenced in a study of T-cell reconstitution after alpha-beta-depleted transplantation in children. The library targeted TCRbeta and was prepared with unique molecular identifiers. TCRdb recomputed calls from the PCR reads with MiXCR, one row per CDR3 protein. This table holds fewer than 150,000 distinct CDR3 sequences, 23% found once. Specimen: PBMCs, mostly from graft donor cells, collected 180 days after TCRalphabeta/CD19-depleted stem cell transplant. These receptors were collected from a male patient aged 2 to 10 who had a stem cell transplant for chronic granulomatous disease, so the T cells may come from the graft donor.

In its sample, this clonotype was seen many times. The rearrangement uses TRBV20-1 and TRBJ1-5, with 7 bases fitting TRBD1. Per the germline V gene, CDR1 is DFQATT and CDR2 is SNEGSKA (reference sequence). V trimming: 6 bases; J trimming: 5 bases; junction bases outside the gene matches: 7. The CDR3 has 13 residues. DNA of the CDR3: TGCAGTGCCACTAGGGGGCCGGATCAGCCCCAGCATTTT. This sequence encodes CSATRGPDQPQHF.

This clonotype was picked up a small number of times. This sequence joins TRBV7-8 and TRBJ1-1, with D unresolved. Germline assignment: CDR1 SGHVS and CDR2 FQNEAQ. The CDR3 has 14 residues. Trimming cost V 6 bases and J 1 base, with 12 bases left between them. Here the CDR3 DNA reads TGTGCCAGCAGAGAAGGTCAGAGGAACACTGAAGCTTTCTTT. Translation: CASREGQRNTEAFF.

The V call is TRBV5-5, the J call TRBJ2-7; TRBD2 is a possible D gene (6 bases). With 2 bases removed from V and 2 bases from J, the gap between germline ends came to 14 bases. Germline CDR1 reads SGHKS; CDR2 reads YYEKEE (reference sequence). The CDR3 sequence is 15 residues long. Here the CDR3 DNA reads TGTGCCAGCAGCTTTATCGTGACGGGGGCCTACGAGCAGTACTTC. Translating gives CASSFIVTGAYEQYF.

The chain couples TRBV12-3 or TRBV12-4 to TRBJ2-1, with D perhaps matching TRBD1 (6 bases). The CDR3 extends over 12 amino acids. Trimming removed 6 bases at V and 9 bases at J, with 12 bases between. The CDR3 region has the DNA TGTGCCAGCAGCACCTCAGGGGTTGAGCAGTTCTTC. It yields the protein CASSTSGVEQFF.

The table lists this clonotype with a few counts. V gene TRBV6-6 combines with J gene TRBJ2-1; D not certain. This CDR3 comprises 12 residues. Germline-derived CDR1 and CDR2 are MNHNY and SVGAGI (reference sequence). V dropped 7 bases and J dropped 8 bases, with 12 bases sitting between them. The CDR3 is CASNSRTDEQFF. CDR3 bases: TGTGCCAGCAACTCTCGGACGGATGAGCAGTTCTTC.

This clonotype showed up many times. The genes are TRBV20-1 and TRBJ2-7; tentative D call: TRBD1 (5 bases). There are 14 residues in the CDR3. V was trimmed by 1 base and J by 1 base, leaving 11 bases between them. The germline V gene has CDR1 DFQATT and CDR2 SNEGSKA (reference sequence). The CDR3 sequence is CSARVGRLSYEQYF. The CDR3 region has the DNA TGCAGTGCTAGAGTGGGGCGGCTATCCTACGAGCAGTACTTC.

In this sample, this clonotype turned up many times. CDR3: CSARGAEGRPQETQYF. CDR3 DNA: TGCAGTGCTAGAGGGGCCGAGGGACGGCCTCAAGAGACCCAGTACTTC. The chain has TRBV20-1 and TRBJ2-5, with D possibly being TRBD1 or TRBD2 (5 bases each). The CDR3 extends over 16 amino acids. Germline assignment: CDR1 DFQATT and CDR2 SNEGSKA (reference sequence). Trimming took 1 base from V and 2 from J, leaving 17 bases between them.

This clonotype came up a few times. This rearrangement joins TRBV9 to TRBJ2-5; D unresolved. The germline CDR1 and CDR2 sequences are SGDLS and YYNGEE. Trimming removed 1 base from V and 4 bases from J, with 14 bases in between. The CDR3 sequence is 15 residues long. The CDR3 protein is CASSVRNGTTETQYF. CDR3 bases: TGTGCCAGCAGCGTAAGAAATGGTACGACAGAGACCCAGTACTTC.

The rearrangement uses TRBV15 and TRBJ2-3; TRBD1 is a possible D gene (5 bases). Germline V CDR1 and CDR2: LNHNV, YYDKDF (reference sequence). Deletions cut 5 bases from V and 6 bases from J, with 21 bases between. This CDR3 spans 16 amino acids. The CDR3 loop is CATSPTPGSNLDTQYF. CDR3 sequence (DNA): TGTGCCACCAGCCCCACGCCAGGGTCGAACTTGGATACGCAGTATTTT.

This clonotype was recorded a few times. A junction end diverges from the germline sequence, so it may reflect a read error. The V and J genes are TRBV2 and TRBJ2-6, with a weak D call TRBD1 (6 bases). The V gene's germline CDR1 is SNHLY and CDR2 FYNNEI. This CDR3 comprises 16 residues. CDR3 amino acids: CASRATGLSGANGLTF. CDR3 sequence (DNA): TGTGCCAGCAGGGCGACAGGACTCTCTGGGGCCAACGGCCTGACTTTC.

This clonotype was seen many times. V is TRBV20-1 and J is TRBJ2-1; D gene uncertain. Trimming pared 1 base from V and 2 bases from J, leaving 9 bases between. The CDR3 is 14 residues long. Germline CDR1 is DFQATT and CDR2 is SNEGSKA (reference sequence). The CDR3 DNA is TGCAGTGCTAGAGTTTACAGAGCCTACAATGAGCAGTTCTTC. This sequence encodes CSARVYRAYNEQFF.

This clonotype appeared many times. In DNA form, the CDR3 reads TGTGCCAGTAGTATTCGTGCGGGGGTGGGGCAGTTCTTC. Its protein is CASSIRAGVGQFF. The chain has TRBV19 and TRBJ2-1; 7 positions match TRBD2. Germline CDR1 and CDR2: LNHDA and SQIVND (reference sequence). The CDR3 is 13 residues long. The ends lost 3 bases at V and 12 bases at J; junction bases unmatched: 8.

DNA of the CDR3: TGTGCCACGGGGAGGAGGGAGAACCAAGAGACCCAGTACTTC. This sequence encodes CATGRRENQETQYF. The chain carries TRBV15 and TRBJ2-5; a possible D gene is TRBD2 (6 bases). CDR3 length equals 14 residues. V was trimmed by 9 bases and J by 0 bases, leaving 14 bases between them. Per the germline V gene, CDR1 is LNHNV and CDR2 is YYDKDF (reference sequence).

V gene TRBV7-2 combines with J gene TRBJ2-2, with TRBD2 as a possible D gene (5 bases). CDR1 SGHTA and CDR2 FQGNSA come from the germline V gene. The CDR3 runs to 16 residues. The V gene lost 3 bases and the J gene lost 1 base, with 12 bases spanning the gap. The CDR3 is CASSLLRAVNTGELFF. In nucleotides, the CDR3 is TGTGCCAGCAGCTTGTTGCGGGCGGTGAACACCGGGGAGCTGTTTTTT.

This clonotype was seen ten or more times. One end of the junction does not line up with germline, which may come from a read error. The V call is TRBV7-9, the J call TRBJ2-5; no reliable D call. The CDR3 has 11 residues. Germline V gives CDR1 SEHNR, CDR2 FQNEAQ (reference sequence). In DNA, the CDR3 is TGTGCCAGCAGCTTACCCGGGTCAACTCGGTTC. Protein sequence: CASSLPGSTRF.

The J gene is TRBJ2-5, the V gene TRBV28; tentatively, D is TRBD1 (6 bases). The CDR3 consists of 13 residues. Trimming removed 10 bases at V and 3 bases at J, with 15 bases between. Germline V lookup: CDR1 MDHEN, CDR2 SYDVKM. This CDR3 is CAKSGAGEETQYF. Here the CDR3 DNA reads TGTGCCAAAAGTGGGGCAGGGGAAGAGACCCAGTACTTC. The whole variable domain, filled in from reference TRBV28 and TRBJ2-5, reads DVKVTQSSRYLVKRTGEKVFLECVQDMDHENMFWYRQDPGLGLRLIYFSYDVKMKEKGDIPEGYSVSREKKERFSLILESASTNQTSMYLCAKSGAGEETQYFGPGTRLLVL.

This chain links TRBV20-1 with TRBJ1-5; D remains ambiguous. Trimming removed 0 bases from V and 3 bases from J, with 15 bases in between. Germline V gene data show CDR1 as DFQATT and CDR2 as SNEGSKA (reference sequence). CDR3 size: 16 residues. The CDR3 DNA reads TGCAGTGCTAGAGATCGCCGGCAGGCGACCAATCAGCCCCAGCATTTT. Protein sequence: CSARDRRQATNQPQHF.